One T cell receptor beta chain is described in this entry. The antigen is unknown. TCRdb independently ran MiXCR on the reads; one entry per CDR3 protein. The table has hundreds of thousands of distinct CDR3 sequences, more than 40% seen once. The CDR3 extends over 15 amino acids. CDR1 is SGHTA and CDR2 is FQGNSA in the germline V gene. V was clipped by 5 bases and J by 0 bases, with 11 bases between them. This entry comes from a study of T cell repertoires in cytomegalovirus infection. General study results and limits: Cumulated frequencies of public TCR beta families served to identify carriers of CMV plus the relevant HLA.

This chain connects TRBV7-2 to TRBJ2-1, with D perhaps being TRBD1 or TRBD2 (5 bases each). The receptor comes from a human donor in good health (CMV status not recorded). Some clones in this sample may be carry-over from other donors' samples. The material was cultured PBMCs, obtained from culture after CMV antigen stimulation. The CDR3 is CASSLGTLSYNEQFF. As DNA, the CDR3 is TGTGCCAGCAGCCTAGGGACCCTCTCCTACAATGAGCAGTTCTTC.